This is a list of T cell receptor beta chains from one sample in a study of cytomegalovirus exposure and HLA in healthy donors. Sequenced by immunoSEQ multiplex PCR; TCRdb stores in-frame clones only, minus some. This sample has about 200,000 clones, with about four fifths found just once. Sequencing was performed on PBMCs. The receptors shown here come from a man aged 25 to 40 in good health and CMV-seronegative. CDR3s include the opening cysteine and the closing phenylalanine or tryptophan. The D gene is left open where the match is weak. Size is omitted from some rows. Given values are once, few, many or a class for expanded clones.

-	TRBJ1-2	TRBV6-5	-	TGTGCCAGCAGTGTGGGCAACTATGGCTACACCTTC	CASSVGNYGYTF
-	TRBJ1-2	TRBV28	-	TGTGCCAGCAGTTTCGTCAGTCTTAACTATGGCTACACCTTC	CASSFVSLNYGYTF
-	TRBJ2-2	TRBV7-3	TRBD2	TGTGCCAGCAGCTCCCGCCCTAGCGGGGTGACCGGGGAGCTGTTTTTT	CASSSRPSGVTGELFF
once	TRBJ1-1	TRBV6-1	-	TGTGCCAGCAACCCCGTTGCGGGGCTAAACACTGAAGCTTTCTTT	CASNPVAGLNTEAFF
-	TRBJ2-3	TRBV7-2	TRBD1	TGTGCCAGCAGCAGGGACAGGGGGACAGATACGCAGTATTTT	CASSRDRGTDTQYF
-	TRBJ2-1	TRBV5-1	TRBD2	TGCGCCAGCAGCCCCGGGGGAGGGGAGTCGTCCTACAATGAGCAGTTCTTC	CASSPGGGESSYNEQFF
-	TRBJ2-7	TRBV27	-	TGTGCCAGCAGTTTCCCTCGGGACACTTACGAGCAGTACTTC	CASSFPRDTYEQYF
-	TRBJ2-1	TRBV5-5	-	TGTGCCAGCAGCCCAGGTTTGGCCAGCTACAATGAGCAGTTCTTC	CASSPGLASYNEQFF
-	TRBJ2-1	TRBV5-1	TRBD2	TGCGCCAGCAGCTTTCCTGGACTAGCGGGGCCGGGTGAGCAGTTCTTC	CASSFPGLAGPGEQFF
-	TRBJ2-3	TRBV12-5	-	TGTGCTAGTGGACTCGACACCGGAGGGAGCGCAGATACGCAGTATTTT	CASGLDTGGSADTQYF
-	TRBJ2-6	TRBV6-5	-	TGTGCCAGCAGAAAGGGAGGCTCTGGGGCCAACGTCCTGACTTTC	CASRKGGSGANVLTF
-	TRBJ1-2	TRBV27	-	TGTGCCAGCAGTTTCGCCCCAGGTGGCTATGGCTACACCTTC	CASSFAPGGYGYTF
-	TRBJ2-7	TRBV7-6	-	TGTGCCAGCAGCCCTTTCCCGCGGGGAAATTTCTACGAGCAGTACTTC	CASSPFPRGNFYEQYF
-	TRBJ2-5	TRBV28	TRBD2	TGTGCCGTCACCGGGACTAGCGGGGGGTACCAAGAGACCCAGTACTTC	CAVTGTSGGYQETQYF
-	TRBJ2-7	TRBV5-6	-	TGTGCCAGCACGCCGAGCAGGGGCTCCTACGAGCAGTACTTC	CASTPSRGSYEQYF
-	TRBJ1-1	TRBV5-1	-	TGCGCCAGCAGCTTGGCCGGGGGTCAGAACACTGAAGCTTTCTTT	CASSLAGGQNTEAFF
-	TRBJ1-2	TRBV19	TRBD1	TGTGCCAGTAGTAAGGGGGCACAGGGGGCCCTAAACTATGGCTACACCTTC	CASSKGAQGALNYGYTF
few	TRBJ2-5	TRBV6-5	TRBD1	TGTGCCAGCAGTTACTCGGGGGACAGGGTGTGGGAGACCCAGTACTTC	CASSYSGDRVWETQYF
-	TRBJ1-2	TRBV4-2	-	TGTGCCAGCAGCCAAGATGCAAGGACAGCTAACTATGGCTACACCTTC	CASSQDARTANYGYTF
-	TRBJ2-5	TRBV7-9	-	TGTGCCAGCAGCCCCCGGGGAGTGGGTAAAGGGGAGGTGGAGACCCAGTACTTC	CASSPRGVGKGEVETQYF
-	TRBJ2-3	TRBV5-1	-	TGCGCCAGCAGAAGTGGGGGGACCACAGATACGCAGTATTTT	CASRSGGTTDTQYF
-	TRBJ1-6	TRBV5-1	TRBD1	TGCGCCAGCAGCTTTCGGACAGGAGATAATTCACCCCTCCACTTT	CASSFRTGDNSPLHF
once	TRBJ2-5	TRBV5-6	TRBD2	TGTGCCAGCAGCTTGGAATTGCGGGGGGGCCAGGAGACCCAGTACTTC	CASSLELRGGQETQYF
-	TRBJ1-3	TRBV13	-	TGTGCCAGCAGCTTAGCCCCCCAGGGATCGGGAAACACCATATATTTT	CASSLAPQGSGNTIYF
-	TRBJ2-7	TRBV28	TRBD1	TGTGCCAGCAGTTTATACATACAGGGGCACGAGCAGTACTTC	CASSLYIQGHEQYF
-	TRBJ2-5	TRBV29-1	TRBD2	TGCAGCGTTGAACCGATCGGGCTAGCGGGGTCCCAAGAGACCCAGTACTTC	CSVEPIGLAGSQETQYF
-	TRBJ2-5	TRBV19	-	TGTGCCAGTAGTCGGGGTCAAGAGACCCAGTACTTC	CASSRGQETQYF
-	TRBJ2-3	TRBV7-9	TRBD1	TGTGCCAGCAGCTATTGGGACAGGGGAACAGATACGCAGTATTTT	CASSYWDRGTDTQYF
-	TRBJ1-2	TRBV5-1	TRBD1	TGCGCCAGCGGACAGGGGCCGTCTAACTATGGCTACACCTTC	CASGQGPSNYGYTF
-	TRBJ2-2	TRBV5-1	TRBD2	TGCGCCAGCAGCCGAGGATGGGGGGGACCCGCACCCGGGGAGCTGTTTTTT	CASSRGWGGPAPGELFF
-	TRBJ1-1	TRBV2	-	TGTGCCAGCAAACAGACGAACACTGAAGCTTTCTTT	CASKQTNTEAFF
-	TRBJ2-5	TRBV25-1	-	TGTGCCAGCAGTGAACAGGGGCGAGAGACCCAGTACTTC	CASSEQGRETQYF
-	TRBJ2-3	TRBV6-5	TRBD1	TGTGCCAGCAGTCAACAGGGGAACCCCATAGATACGCAGTATTTT	CASSQQGNPIDTQYF
-	TRBJ1-4	TRBV4-1	-	TGCGCCAGCAGCCAAGGTGTTCGGGGGGAAAAACTGTTTTTT	CASSQGVRGEKLFF
once	TRBJ1-2	TRBV5-4	-	TGTGCCAGCAGCGGCCGCAGAGACAATGGCTACACCTTC	CASSGRRDNGYTF
once	TRBJ1-5	TRBV5-1	-	TGCGCCAGCAGCTTGGCCGGGGGGAACCAGCCCCAGCATTTT	CASSLAGGNQPQHF
-	TRBJ2-5	TRBV5-1	-	TGCGCCAGCAGCTTGGGTTCGCTAGCCGTAAACCGGGGAGAGACCCAGTACTTC	CASSLGSLAVNRGETQYF
-	TRBJ2-3	TRBV27	TRBD2	TGTGCCAGCAGTCCACCCGGACTAGCGGGGCAAATTAGCACAGATACGCAGTATTTT	CASSPPGLAGQISTDTQYF
-	TRBJ1-4	TRBV6-6	-	TGTGCCAGCAGTTCAGCAGGCAATCCTAATGAAAAACTGTTTTTT	CASSSAGNPNEKLFF
-	TRBJ2-3	TRBV7-2	-	TGTGCCAGCAGCTTAGTGGTGGGGGGAGATACGCAGTATTTT	CASSLVVGGDTQYF
-	TRBJ1-1	TRBV25-1	-	TGTGCCAGCAGTGATGACCGCGGGGAGGCTCTTTTTTTT	CASSDDRGEALFF
-	TRBJ2-7	TRBV7-2	TRBD1	TGTGCCAGCAGCGTTAGGGACAGGGGACCCTACGAGCAGTACTTC	CASSVRDRGPYEQYF
-	TRBJ2-7	TRBV10-3	TRBD2	TGTGCCATCAGGGAGGGAGGGTCTGCCTACGAGCAGTACTTC	CAIREGGSAYEQYF
-	TRBJ2-1	TRBV6-5	-	TGTGCCAGCAGGCTGGCGGATTCCTACAATGAGCAGTTCTTC	CASRLADSYNEQFF
-	TRBJ2-3	TRBV5-5	-	TGTGCCAGCAGCTTGGGGGCTAGCACAGATACGCAGTATTTT	CASSLGASTDTQYF